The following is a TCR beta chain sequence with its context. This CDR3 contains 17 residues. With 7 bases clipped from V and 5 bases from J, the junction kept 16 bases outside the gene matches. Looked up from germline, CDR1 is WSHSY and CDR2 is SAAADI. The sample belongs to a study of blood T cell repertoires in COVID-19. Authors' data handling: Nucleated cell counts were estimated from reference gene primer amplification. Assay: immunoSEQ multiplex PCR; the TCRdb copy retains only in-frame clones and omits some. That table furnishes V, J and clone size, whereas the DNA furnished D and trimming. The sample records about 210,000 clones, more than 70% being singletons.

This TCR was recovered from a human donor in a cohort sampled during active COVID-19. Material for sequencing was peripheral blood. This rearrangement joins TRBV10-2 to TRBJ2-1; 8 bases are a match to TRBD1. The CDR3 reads CASKARVDRGLNNEQFF. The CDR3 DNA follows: TGCGCCAGCAAAGCGAGGGTTGACAGGGGTTTGAACAATGAGCAGTTCTTC.